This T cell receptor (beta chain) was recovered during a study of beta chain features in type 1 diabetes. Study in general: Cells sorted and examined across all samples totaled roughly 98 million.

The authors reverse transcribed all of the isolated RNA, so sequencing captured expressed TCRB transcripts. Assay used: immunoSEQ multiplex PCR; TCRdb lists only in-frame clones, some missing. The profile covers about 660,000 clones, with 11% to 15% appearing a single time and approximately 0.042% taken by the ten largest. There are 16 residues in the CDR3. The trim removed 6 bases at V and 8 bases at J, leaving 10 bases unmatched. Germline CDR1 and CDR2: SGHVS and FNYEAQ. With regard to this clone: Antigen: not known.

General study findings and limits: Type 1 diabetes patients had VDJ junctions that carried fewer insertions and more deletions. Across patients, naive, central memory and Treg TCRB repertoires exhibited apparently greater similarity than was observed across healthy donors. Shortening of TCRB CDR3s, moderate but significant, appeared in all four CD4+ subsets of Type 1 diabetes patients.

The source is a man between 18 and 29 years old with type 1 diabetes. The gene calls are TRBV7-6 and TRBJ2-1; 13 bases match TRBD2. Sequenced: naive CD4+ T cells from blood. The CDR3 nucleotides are TGTGCCAGCAGACAACTAGCGGGAGGGCCTTCAGATGAGCAGTTCTTC. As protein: CASRQLAGGPSDEQFF.